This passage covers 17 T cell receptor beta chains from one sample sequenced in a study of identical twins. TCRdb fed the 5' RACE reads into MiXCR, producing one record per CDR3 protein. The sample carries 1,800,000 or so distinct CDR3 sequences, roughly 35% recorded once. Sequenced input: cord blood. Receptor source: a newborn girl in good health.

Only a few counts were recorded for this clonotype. The CDR3 reads CASRVRASYEQYF. Here the CDR3 DNA reads TGTGCCAGCAGGGTCAGGGCATCCTACGAGCAGTACTTC. The chain joins TRBV7-8 to TRBJ2-7; D possibly corresponds to TRBD1 (5 bases). Germline V gene lookup returns CDR1 SGHVS and CDR2 FQNEAQ. This CDR3 is built from 13 residues. V was cut by 6 bases and J by 1 base, with 10 bases left in between.

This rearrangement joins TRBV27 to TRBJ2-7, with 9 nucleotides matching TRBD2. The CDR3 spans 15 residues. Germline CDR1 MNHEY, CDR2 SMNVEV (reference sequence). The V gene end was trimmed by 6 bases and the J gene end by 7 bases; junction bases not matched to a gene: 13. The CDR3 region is CASRGTSSSYNEQYF. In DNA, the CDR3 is TGTGCCAGCAGGGGGACTAGCTCCTCCTACAATGAGCAGTACTTC.

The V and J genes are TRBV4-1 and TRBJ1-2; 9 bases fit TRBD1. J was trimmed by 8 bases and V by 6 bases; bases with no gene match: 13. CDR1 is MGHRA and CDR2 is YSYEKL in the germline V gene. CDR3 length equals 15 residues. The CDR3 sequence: CASRPGLDRGDGYTF. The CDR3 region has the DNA TGCGCCAGCAGACCCGGCCTGGACAGGGGCGACGGCTACACCTTC.

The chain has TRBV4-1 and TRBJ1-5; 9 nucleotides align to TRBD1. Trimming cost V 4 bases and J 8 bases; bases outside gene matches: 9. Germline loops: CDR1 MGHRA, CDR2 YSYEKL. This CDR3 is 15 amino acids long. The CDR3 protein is CASSLGHRGQEPQHF. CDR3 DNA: TGCGCCAGCAGCCTCGGTCACAGGGGGCAGGAGCCCCAGCATTTT.

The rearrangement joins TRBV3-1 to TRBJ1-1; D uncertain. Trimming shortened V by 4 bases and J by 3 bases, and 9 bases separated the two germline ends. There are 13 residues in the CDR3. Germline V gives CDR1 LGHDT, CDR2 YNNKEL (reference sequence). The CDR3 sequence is CASSLIGDTEAFF. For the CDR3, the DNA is TGTGCCAGCAGCCTAATTGGGGACACTGAAGCTTTCTTT.

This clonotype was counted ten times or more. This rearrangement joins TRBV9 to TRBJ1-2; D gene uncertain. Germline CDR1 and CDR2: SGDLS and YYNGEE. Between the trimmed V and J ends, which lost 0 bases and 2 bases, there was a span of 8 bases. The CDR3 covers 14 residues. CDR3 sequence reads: CASSVGRENYGYTF. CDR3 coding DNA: TGTGCCAGCAGCGTAGGTCGGGAGAACTATGGCTACACCTTC.

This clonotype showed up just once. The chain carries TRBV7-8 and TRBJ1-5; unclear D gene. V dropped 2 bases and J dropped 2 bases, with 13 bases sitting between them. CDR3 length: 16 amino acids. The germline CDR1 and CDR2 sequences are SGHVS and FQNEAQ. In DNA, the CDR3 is TGTGCCAGCAGCTTATCATCGGAGTTCGGCAATCAGCCCCAGCATTTT. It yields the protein CASSLSSEFGNQPQHF.

In DNA, the CDR3 is TGTGCCAGCAGCATACTCCCCGGGACTAGGGTATCCTACGAGCAGTACTTC. Translating gives CASSILPGTRVSYEQYF. V and J are TRBV28 and TRBJ2-7, with 8 bases aligning to TRBD2. V lost 6 bases and J lost 1; bases outside the gene matches: 14. CDR3 length: 17 amino acids. Germline assignment: CDR1 MDHEN and CDR2 SYDVKM.

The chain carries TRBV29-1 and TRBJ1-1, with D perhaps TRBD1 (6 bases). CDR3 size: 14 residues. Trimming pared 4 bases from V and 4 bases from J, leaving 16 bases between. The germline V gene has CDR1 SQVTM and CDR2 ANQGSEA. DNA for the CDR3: TGCAGCGTTGCCTTCGGGGGCGAGGGCACTGAAGCTTTCTTT. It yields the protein CSVAFGGEGTEAFF.

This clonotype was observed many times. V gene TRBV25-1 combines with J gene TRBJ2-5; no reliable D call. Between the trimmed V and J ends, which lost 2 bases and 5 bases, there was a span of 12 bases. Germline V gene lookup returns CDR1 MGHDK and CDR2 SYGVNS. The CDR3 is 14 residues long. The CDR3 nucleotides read TGTGCCAGCAGTGAAGCTCCGCCGATGGAGACCCAGTACTTC. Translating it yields CASSEAPPMETQYF.

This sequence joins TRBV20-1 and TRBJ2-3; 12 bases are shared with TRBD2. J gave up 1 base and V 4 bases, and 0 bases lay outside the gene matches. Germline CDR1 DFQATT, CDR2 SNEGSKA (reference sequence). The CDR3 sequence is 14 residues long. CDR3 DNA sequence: TGCAGTGCTACTAGCGGGGGGGGCACAGATACGCAGTATTTT. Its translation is CSATSGGGTDTQYF.

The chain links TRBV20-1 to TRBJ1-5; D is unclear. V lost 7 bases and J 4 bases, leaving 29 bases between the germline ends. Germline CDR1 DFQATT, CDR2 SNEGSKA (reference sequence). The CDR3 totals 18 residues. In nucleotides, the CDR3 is TGCAGTGTTAGTTCCCCGGTCCGAGCCGAGACGTCAAATCAGCCCCAGCATTTT. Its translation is CSVSSPVRAETSNQPQHF.

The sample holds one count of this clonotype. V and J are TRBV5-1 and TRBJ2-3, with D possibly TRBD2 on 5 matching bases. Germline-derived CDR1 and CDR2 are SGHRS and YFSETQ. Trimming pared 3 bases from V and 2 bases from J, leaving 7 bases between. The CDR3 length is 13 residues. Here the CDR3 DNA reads TGCGCCAGCAGCTGGAGGTTCACAGATACGCAGTATTTT. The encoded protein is CASSWRFTDTQYF.

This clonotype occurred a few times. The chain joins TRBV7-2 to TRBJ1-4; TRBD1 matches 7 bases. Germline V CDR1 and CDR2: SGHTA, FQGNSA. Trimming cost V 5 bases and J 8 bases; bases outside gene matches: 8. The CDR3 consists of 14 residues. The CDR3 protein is CASSPGQQGEKLFF. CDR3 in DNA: TGTGCCAGCAGCCCGGGACAGCAGGGGGAAAAACTGTTTTTT.

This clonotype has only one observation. CDR3 sequence (DNA): TGTGCCAGCAGCCTTCAGCGGGAAGGTGAGCAGTACTTC. As protein: CASSLQREGEQYF. The chain uses TRBV3-1 and TRBJ2-1; 7 bases are a match to TRBD2. Near its end, the DNA agrees better with TRBJ2-7, so the J call may be wrong. CDR1 and CDR2 (germline): LGHDT, YNNKEL (reference sequence). The CDR3 extends over 13 amino acids.

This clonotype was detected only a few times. The DNA of the CDR3 is TGTGCCAGCTCTGGCGGGATTGGGTACGAGCAGTACTTC. Its protein is CASSGGIGYEQYF. The chain employs TRBV9 and TRBJ2-7, with D tentatively TRBD2 (6 bases). V was clipped by 7 bases and J by 4 bases, with 15 bases between them. CDR1 and CDR2 (germline): SGDLS, YYNGEE. This CDR3 comprises 13 residues.

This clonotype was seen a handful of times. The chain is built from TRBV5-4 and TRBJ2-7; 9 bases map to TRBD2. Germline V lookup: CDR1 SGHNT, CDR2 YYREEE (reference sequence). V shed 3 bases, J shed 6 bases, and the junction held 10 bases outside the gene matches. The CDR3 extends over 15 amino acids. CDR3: CASSYLSGGPSEQYF. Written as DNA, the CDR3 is TGTGCCAGCAGCTACCTTAGCGGGGGCCCTTCCGAGCAGTACTTC.